This TCR beta chain was sequenced during a study of monozygotic twins with inflammatory bowel disease. General observations from the study: Lower TCRbeta diversity (inverse Simpson) was seen in IBD patients than in healthy co-twins.

On this clonotype itself: The target antigen is unknown.

Germline assignment: CDR1 SGHRS and CDR2 YFSETQ. The CDR3 has 13 amino acids. Every single donor had a roughly 2.5 ml blood sample drawn. In preparing each TCR library, roughly 4,000 ng of total RNA was used. TCRdb reprocessed the 5' RACE reads and reports one entry per CDR3 protein, with no DNA. This table lists fewer than 350,000 distinct CDR3 sequences. The rearrangement links TRBV5-1 to TRBJ1-6. This clonotype was obtained from a human donor with ulcerative colitis or Crohn's disease, or a healthy co-twin of an affected twin (not recorded which). The material sequenced was blood. The CDR3 sequence is CASSQAANSPLHF.